The 28 T cell receptor beta chains presented below share a single source sample, sequenced in a study of shared clonotypes between healthy human individuals. The repertoire was sequenced with immunoSEQ multiplex PCR; TCRdb's copy has only in-frame clones and lacks some. The sample has approximately 2,200,000 clones, under 95% seen once. Naivety among CD8 cells was defined by CD45RO negativity and positive CCR7 selection, thereby excluding terminally differentiated effector memory CD45RA+ cells. The material sequenced was naive CD8+ T cells from PBMCs. These receptors all come from a man younger than 35 in good health. Some clones in this sample may be carry-over from other donors' samples.

On this clone: This sample includes further DNA sequences coding for the same CDR3. V usage is TRBV19 and J usage is TRBJ1-1; the D is unclear. Germline CDR1 reads LNHDA; CDR2 reads SQIVND (reference sequence). This CDR3 is built from 13 residues. V shed 3 bases and J shed 5 bases, with 10 bases lying between them. The CDR3 loop is CASSISVGTEAFF. In DNA form, the CDR3 reads TGTGCCAGTAGTATTTCTGTGGGTACTGAAGCTTTCTTT.

Concerning this clone: Other DNA sequences in the same sample also yield this CDR3. V gene TRBV2 combines with J gene TRBJ2-7; TRBD1 matches 9 bases. Trimming cost V 3 bases and J 2 bases; bases outside gene matches: 2. Germline assignment: CDR1 SNHLY and CDR2 FYNNEI. The CDR3 spans 14 residues. The CDR3 coding sequence is TGTGCCAGCAGTGATCGGGACAGGGCCTACGAGCAGTACTTC. Translation gives CASSDRDRAYEQYF.

The chain combines TRBV27 with TRBJ2-5; D is possibly TRBD1 (5 bases). The CDR3 is made up of 13 amino acids. The germline V gene encodes CDR1 MNHEY and CDR2 SMNVEV (reference sequence). The germline V and J ends were trimmed by 4 bases and 4 bases, with 10 bases remaining between them. CDR3 region: CASSSPGLETQYF. In DNA, the CDR3 is TGTGCCAGCAGTTCTCCAGGGCTAGAGACCCAGTACTTC.

The rearrangement joins TRBV28 to TRBJ2-7; weak D call: TRBD1 (5 bases). The germline CDR1 and CDR2 sequences are MDHEN and SYDVKM. V lost 3 bases to trimming and J lost 5 bases, with 14 bases between them. This CDR3 region has 14 residues. The CDR3 DNA reads as TGTGCCAGCAGTTTTAGGGCAGGGCCCAACGAGCAGTACTTC. It yields the protein CASSFRAGPNEQYF.

The rearrangement uses TRBV2 and TRBJ2-5; TRBD2 aligns across 10 bases. The CDR3 is made up of 15 amino acids. CDR1 is SNHLY, CDR2 FYNNEI, per germline. The trim removed 3 bases at V and 5 bases at J, leaving 6 bases unmatched. CDR3 loop: CASSDASGSVETQYF. CDR3 sequence (DNA): TGTGCCAGCAGTGATGCTAGCGGGAGCGTGGAGACCCAGTACTTC.

This chain connects TRBV29-1 to TRBJ2-1; TRBD2 might be the D (5 bases). V shed 7 bases and J shed 9 bases, with 13 bases lying between them. The CDR3 has 11 amino acids. CDR1 is SQVTM, CDR2 ANQGSEA, per germline. CDR3 sequence (DNA): TGCAGCGCACCTCGGGGTCGTGAGCAGTTCTTC. Its translation is CSAPRGREQFF.

The chain couples TRBV15 to TRBJ1-1, with D unclear. This CDR3 has 14 residues. The V gene's germline CDR1 is LNHNV and CDR2 YYDKDF (reference sequence). The ends were cut back, 6 bases at V and 7 bases at J, with 18 bases in the middle. CDR3 sequence (DNA): TGTGCCACCAGTATTTCCCCCGAAGCAGATGAAGCTTTCTTT. This codes for CATSISPEADEAFF.

The chain uses TRBV11-2 and TRBJ2-2, with TRBD2 identical over 11 bases. V trimming: 5 bases; J trimming: 7 bases; junction bases outside the gene matches: 9. Looked up from germline, CDR1 is SGHAT and CDR2 is FQNNGV. The CDR3 is made up of 16 amino acids. The CDR3 DNA reads as TGTGCCAGCAGCCCCACTAGCGGGAGAAGGTTCGGGGAGCTGTTTTTT. Translated, it gives CASSPTSGRRFGELFF.

The J gene is TRBJ1-2, the V gene TRBV28, with D maybe TRBD1 (6 bases). V lost 1 base and J 4 bases, leaving 16 bases between the germline ends. This CDR3 has 16 amino acids. Germline CDR1 reads MDHEN; CDR2 reads SYDVKM. CDR3 sequence reads: CASSLSGATRSYGYTF. For the CDR3, the DNA is TGTGCCAGCAGTTTATCGGGGGCGACGAGGTCCTATGGCTACACCTTC.

V usage is TRBV5-1 and J usage is TRBJ1-5; D remains ambiguous. Germline V CDR1 and CDR2: SGHRS, YFSETQ. This CDR3 spans 16 amino acids. V lost 1 base, J lost 1 base, and 12 bases lay in between. The CDR3 coding sequence is TGCGCCAGCAGCTTGAGGGCCCTTTTGAGCAATCAGCCCCAGCATTTT. Protein product: CASSLRALLSNQPQHF.

The chain has TRBV21-1 and TRBJ1-1; the table's D call TRBD1 went unverified against the DNA. TRBV21-1 is a known pseudogene. The CDR3 spans 17 residues. CDR3: CASSKFNPGQTNTEAFF. The CDR3, as DNA: TGTGCCAGCAGCAAGTTCAACCCGGGACAGACAAACACTGAAGCTTTCTTT.

This clone showed up just once. The rearrangement joins TRBV2 to TRBJ2-5, with 8 bases matching TRBD2. Trimming removed 4 bases from V and 5 bases from J; junction bases left unmatched: 3. Per germline, CDR1 SNHLY and CDR2 FYNNEI. The CDR3 loop spans 13 amino acids. The CDR3 here is CASSGGGGETQYF. CDR3 nucleotide sequence: TGTGCCAGCAGTGGTGGCGGGGGGGAGACCCAGTACTTC.

V is TRBV7-9 and J is TRBJ1-2; TRBD1 is a possible D gene (6 bases). Trimming took off 5 bases at V and 4 bases at J, with 17 bases between the two ends. From germline, CDR1 is SEHNR and CDR2 FQNEAQ (reference sequence). This CDR3 has 15 amino acids. CDR3 in DNA: TGTGCCAGCAGCCCCAGGACAGCCAAGGTCTATGGCTACACCTTC. It yields the protein CASSPRTAKVYGYTF.

CDR3 DNA sequence: TGTGCCAGCAGCGTAGCTACGGTAGACGCGAACACCGGGGAGCTGTTTTTT. Its translation: CASSVATVDANTGELFF. The chain couples TRBV9 to TRBJ2-2, with unresolved D. Germline CDR1 and CDR2: SGDLS and YYNGEE. Trimming took 0 bases from V and 0 from J, leaving 12 bases between them. This CDR3 is built from 17 residues. Complete variable domain (other parts from reference TRBV9 and TRBJ2-2): DSGVTQTPKHLITATGQRVTLRCSPRSGDLSVYWYQQSLDQGLQFLIQYYNGEERAKGNILERFSAQQFPDLHSELNLSSLELGDSALYFCASSVATVDANTGELFFGEGSRLTVL.

The chain couples TRBV13 to TRBJ2-1; D is perhaps TRBD1 (7 bases). Trimming took 3 bases from V and 5 from J, leaving 14 bases between them. CDR3 size: 15 residues. The V gene's germline CDR1 is PRHDT and CDR2 FYEKMQ (reference sequence). The chain's CDR3 is CASSFDRAGHNEQFF. In DNA form, the CDR3 reads TGTGCCAGCAGCTTCGACAGGGCGGGGCACAATGAGCAGTTCTTC.

This CDR3 is CASSTHWRQPQHF. The CDR3 bases are TGTGCCAGCAGTACCCACTGGCGTCAGCCCCAGCATTTT. This chain joins TRBV27 and TRBJ1-5; D ambiguous. The CDR3 runs 13 residues. Deletions cut 5 bases from V and 6 bases from J, with 11 bases between. Looked up from germline, CDR1 is MNHEY and CDR2 is SMNVEV (reference sequence).

A few counts support this clone. V is TRBV10-3 and J is TRBJ1-5; TRBD1 agrees at 8 bases. The CDR3 consists of 16 residues. J gave up 0 bases and V 3 bases, and 4 bases lay outside the gene matches. Germline V gives CDR1 ENHRY, CDR2 SYGVKD. CDR3 in DNA: TGTGCCATCAGTGACCAGACAGGGGCTAGCAATCAGCCCCAGCATTTT. The encoded protein is CAISDQTGASNQPQHF.

This clone was counted once. The rearrangement joins TRBV27 to TRBJ2-2, with D possibly TRBD2 on 6 matching bases. The CDR3 loop spans 15 amino acids. Germline CDR1 reads MNHEY; CDR2 reads SMNVEV (reference sequence). The germline V and J ends were trimmed by 6 bases and 2 bases, with 13 bases remaining between them. CDR3 DNA: TGTGCCAGCAGACAGAGCGGGCCTAACACCGGGGAGCTGTTTTTT. Its translation: CASRQSGPNTGELFF.

The chain combines TRBV27 with TRBJ2-5, with 11 positions matching TRBD2. Germline assignment: CDR1 MNHEY and CDR2 SMNVEV (reference sequence). Unmatched junction bases numbered 11, after V lost 2 bases and J lost 0 bases. This CDR3 spans 19 amino acids. CDR3 nucleotides: TGTGCCAGCAGTTTACGGGGTCCCCGGGGACTAGCGGACCAAGAGACCCAGTACTTC. This gives the protein CASSLRGPRGLADQETQYF.

The chain uses TRBV7-9 and TRBJ2-1, with 10 bases matching TRBD2. This CDR3 region has 18 residues. The V gene's germline CDR1 is SEHNR and CDR2 FQNEAQ (reference sequence). V lost 3 bases, J lost 5 bases, and 13 bases stayed unmatched. The CDR3 bases are TGTGCCAGCAGCTTCCATTACTCCGGGACTAGCGCACACAATGAGCAGTTCTTC. This translates into CASSFHYSGTSAHNEQFF.

The chain carries TRBV13 and TRBJ1-3; D call uncertain. V lost 5 bases to trimming and J lost 4 bases, with 15 bases between them. Per germline, CDR1 PRHDT and CDR2 FYEKMQ (reference sequence). The CDR3 contains 15 residues. DNA of the CDR3: TGTGCCAGCAGCCCTGACACCGGGAGGGGAAACACCATATATTTT. As protein: CASSPDTGRGNTIYF.

The V call is TRBV27, the J call TRBJ2-2; no clear D. Germline V gene sequence: CDR1 MNHEY, CDR2 SMNVEV (reference sequence). Trimming left V 5 bases short and J 0 bases short, with 25 bases between. There are 20 residues in the CDR3. DNA for the CDR3: TGTGCCAGCAGTCCTTTCTACGTCCAGGTCCCCCCCGCGAACACCGGGGAGCTGTTTTTT. Translated: CASSPFYVQVPPANTGELFF.

The V gene is TRBV11-3, the J gene TRBJ2-6; D gene unclear. Germline V gives CDR1 SGHNT, CDR2 YENEEA. This CDR3 region has 17 residues. The V end was cut by 1 base, the J end by 0 bases, with 10 bases between. DNA of the CDR3: TGTGCCAGCAGCTTAGTGAGGCAGACCTCTGGGGCCAACGTCCTGACTTTC. Its protein product is CASSLVRQTSGANVLTF.

The chain links TRBV21-1 to TRBJ2-7. TRBV21-1 is termed a pseudogene. This CDR3 is 12 amino acids long. The CDR3, as DNA: TGTGCCCGCCGGAGGGGGTGTTACGAGCAGTACTTC. Translating gives CARRRGCYEQYF.

V is TRBV5-4 and J is TRBJ2-2; D gene uncertain. CDR3 length: 15 amino acids. V gave up 0 bases and J gave up 3 bases, with 9 bases separating them. Germline loops: CDR1 SGHNT, CDR2 YYREEE (reference sequence). The CDR3 protein is CASSLAGEDTGELFF. CDR3 DNA sequence: TGTGCCAGCAGCTTGGCTGGGGAAGACACCGGGGAGCTGTTTTTT.

The chain employs TRBV5-1 and TRBJ1-1, with 7 positions matching TRBD1. Per germline, CDR1 SGHRS and CDR2 YFSETQ. This CDR3 comprises 14 residues. With V trimmed by 3 bases and J by 2 bases, 4 bases remained unmatched. The CDR3 bases are TGCGCCAGCAGCTGGGACAGAGCAAACACTGAAGCTTTCTTT. Amino acid sequence: CASSWDRANTEAFF.

The V and J genes are TRBV11-2 and TRBJ2-3; perhaps TRBD2 as D (6 bases). Looked up from germline, CDR1 is SGHAT and CDR2 is FQNNGV. V gave up 1 base and J gave up 4 bases, with 21 bases separating them. The CDR3 length is 18 residues. CDR3 DNA sequence: TGTGCCAGCAGCTTAGTAGGCCCTAGCGACCACCCCCCAGATACGCAGTATTTT. Encoded protein: CASSLVGPSDHPPDTQYF.

The rearrangement uses TRBV9 and TRBJ2-7, with 12 positions matching TRBD1. Germline CDR1 SGDLS, CDR2 YYNGEE. With 0 bases clipped from V and 5 bases from J, the junction kept 6 bases outside the gene matches. CDR3 length: 16 amino acids. CDR3 residues: CASSVAGTGGLDEQYF. In nucleotides, the CDR3 is TGTGCCAGCAGCGTAGCGGGGACAGGGGGCCTGGACGAGCAGTACTTC.